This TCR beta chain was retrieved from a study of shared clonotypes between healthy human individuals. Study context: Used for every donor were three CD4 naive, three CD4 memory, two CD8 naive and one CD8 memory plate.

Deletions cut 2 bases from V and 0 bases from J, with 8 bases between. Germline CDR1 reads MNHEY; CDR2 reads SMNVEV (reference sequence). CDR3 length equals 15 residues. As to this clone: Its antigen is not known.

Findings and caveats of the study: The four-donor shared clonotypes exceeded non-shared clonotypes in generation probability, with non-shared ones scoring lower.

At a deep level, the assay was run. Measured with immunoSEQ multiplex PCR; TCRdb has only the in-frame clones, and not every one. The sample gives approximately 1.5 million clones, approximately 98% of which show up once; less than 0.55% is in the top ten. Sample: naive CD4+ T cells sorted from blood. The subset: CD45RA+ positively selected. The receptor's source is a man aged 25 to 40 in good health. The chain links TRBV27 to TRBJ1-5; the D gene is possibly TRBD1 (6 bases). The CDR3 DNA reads TGTGCCAGCAGTTTACTCAGGGGTAGCAATCAGCCCCAGCATTTT. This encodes CASSLLRGSNQPQHF.